This T cell receptor beta chain came from a study of blood T cells in healthy people across ages. The germline CDR1 and CDR2 sequences are SNHLY and FYNNEI. CDR3 length: 13 amino acids. Individuals who donated were healthy Caucasians from Russia aged roughly 6 to 100. Next came a second PCR, run for roughly 6 to 11 cycles, which used a sample-barcoded 5' primer along with a J-beta primer mix. One entry per CDR3 protein, called by TCRdb with MiXCR from the 5' RACE reads. In the table there are nearly 1 million distinct CDR3 sequences, roughly half of which are singletons. Broader study findings: Per million T cells, TCR beta diversity dropped about linearly as age rose.

As for this clonotype: Its matching antigen is unknown.

The chain recombines TRBV2 with TRBJ2-4; 10 bases map to TRBD2. The J call is in doubt because the DNA end fits TRBJ2-7 better. Sequenced input: blood. The source is a woman aged 60-70 years in good health. CDR3 in amino acids: CASNSGRVYEQYF. DNA for the CDR3: TGTGCCAGCAACAGCGGGAGGGTCTACGAGCAGTACTTC.